Below, 22 T cell receptor beta chains from the same sample are listed, as sequenced in a study of OX40 agonist ivuxolimab in advanced cancers. Repertoires were generated with immunoSEQ multiplex PCR, while TCRdb's copy carries only in-frame clones and drops some. The repertoire includes tens of thousands of clones, roughly 93% of them detected once, and around 14% sits in the top ten. The sample in question was CD4+ or CD8+ T cells sorted from blood, obtained in a trial of the OX40 agonist ivuxolimab. The source of these receptors is an adult with an advanced solid tumor such as melanoma, head and neck, liver or kidney cancer.

Here the CDR3 reads CASSAWTGPNQPQHF. The CDR3 DNA follows: TGTGCCAGCAGCGCGTGGACAGGGCCAAATCAGCCCCAGCATTTT. V gene TRBV11-2 combines with J gene TRBJ1-5, with 8 bases fitting TRBD1. The CDR3 loop spans 15 amino acids. The germline V gene encodes CDR1 SGHAT and CDR2 FQNNGV. The ends lost 5 bases at V and 4 bases at J; junction bases unmatched: 7.

This chain joins TRBV29-1 and TRBJ1-2, with 8 bases aligning to TRBD1. The V segment lost 4 bases and the J segment 4 bases; nucleotides outside the gene matches: 14. Germline CDR1 SQVTM, CDR2 ANQGSEA. The CDR3 has 16 amino acids. CDR3 in amino acids: CSVALLRQGQFYGYTF. The DNA of the CDR3 is TGCAGCGTTGCCCTACTTCGACAGGGGCAATTCTATGGCTACACCTTC. Complete variable domain (other parts from reference TRBV29-1 and TRBJ1-2): SAVISQKPSRDICQRGTSLTIQCQVDSQVTMMFWYRQQPGQSLTLIATANQGSEATYESGFVIDKFPISRPNLTFSTLTVSNMSPEDSSIYLCSVALLRQGQFYGYTFGSGTRLTVV.

The V and J genes are TRBV30 and TRBJ1-5; maybe TRBD1 (6 bases). CDR1 and CDR2 from the germline V gene are GTSNPN and SVGIG (reference sequence). Between the trimmed V and J ends, which lost 0 bases and 1 base, there was a span of 16 bases. This CDR3 has 17 amino acids. DNA of the CDR3: TGTGCCTGGAGTGTACGGAGAGGACAGACAAGCAATCAGCCCCAGCATTTT. Translating it yields CAWSVRRGQTSNQPQHF.

The chain uses TRBV27 and TRBJ2-1, with D hard to call. V lost 6 bases and J 4 bases, leaving 4 bases between the germline ends. The CDR3 has 11 amino acids. The germline CDR1 and CDR2 sequences are MNHEY and SMNVEV (reference sequence). The CDR3 is CASRRYNEQFF. The CDR3 DNA reads TGTGCCAGCAGGCGGTACAATGAGCAGTTCTTC.

The CDR3 sequence is CSVERPGGSPQETQYF. In nucleotides, the CDR3 is TGCAGCGTTGAGAGGCCAGGCGGGAGCCCACAAGAGACCCAGTACTTC. This sequence joins TRBV29-1 and TRBJ2-5; 7 positions agree with TRBD2. V gave up 3 bases and J gave up 2 bases; unmatched junction bases: 12. Germline loops: CDR1 SQVTM, CDR2 ANQGSEA. This CDR3 has 16 residues.

The CDR3 sequence is CASSPSAVLNLNTEAFF. CDR3 DNA: TGTGCCAGCAGCCCCTCGGCCGTATTGAACCTGAACACTGAAGCTTTCTTT. The rearrangement uses TRBV9 and TRBJ1-1; D not certain. Germline CDR1 and CDR2: SGDLS and YYNGEE. The CDR3 contains 17 residues. The ends were cut back, 4 bases at V and 0 bases at J, with 19 bases in the middle.

Only one count was recorded for this clone. V is TRBV7-2 and J is TRBJ2-1, with D perhaps matching TRBD2 (6 bases). The V end was cut by 0 bases, the J end by 2 bases, with 8 bases between. The CDR3 spans 15 residues. Per the germline V gene, CDR1 is SGHTA and CDR2 is FQGNSA. The CDR3 DNA sequence: TGTGCCAGCAGCTTAGCGGGAGGCACCTACAATGAGCAGTTCTTC. Translated: CASSLAGGTYNEQFF.

This clone showed up just a few times. V usage is TRBV9 and J usage is TRBJ1-1; no clear D gene. The CDR3 is made up of 13 amino acids. Germline CDR1 is SGDLS and CDR2 is YYNGEE. The germline V and J ends were trimmed by 5 bases and 1 base, with 9 bases remaining between them. CDR3 bases: TGTGCCAGCAGTTCAGAGGGGAACACTGAAGCTTTCTTT. Translating it yields CASSSEGNTEAFF.

This clone was detected only once. This chain connects TRBV29-1 to TRBJ2-3; D tentatively reads TRBD1 or TRBD2 (5 bases each). The germline V gene has CDR1 SQVTM and CDR2 ANQGSEA. V lost 5 bases, J lost 5 bases, and 11 bases lay in between. The CDR3 is made up of 12 amino acids. The CDR3 here is CSVQGPKDTQYF. The CDR3 DNA is TGCAGCGTTCAGGGACCGAAAGATACGCAGTATTTT.

The rearrangement links TRBV6-5 to TRBJ2-7; no clear D gene. The ends were cut back, 0 bases at V and 0 bases at J, with 12 bases in the middle. CDR3 size: 16 residues. The germline V gene encodes CDR1 MNHEY and CDR2 SVGAGI. As DNA, the CDR3 is TGTGCCAGCAGTTACTCTTTTGGCGCCCACTCCTACGAGCAGTACTTC. It is translated as CASSYSFGAHSYEQYF.

This chain links TRBV6-5 with TRBJ2-1; 12 positions match TRBD2. CDR1 is MNHEY, CDR2 SVGAGI, per germline. This CDR3 spans 16 amino acids. V was clipped by 4 bases and J by 5 bases; unmatched bases: 6. The CDR3 is CASSSGLAGSHNEQFF. The CDR3 DNA reads as TGTGCCAGCAGTTCCGGACTAGCGGGGTCACACAATGAGCAGTTCTTC.

V usage is TRBV4-3 and J usage is TRBJ2-3; no reliable D call. The V end lost 4 bases, the J end lost 3 bases, and 11 bases lay between the germline ends. The CDR3 runs 14 residues. Germline V gene sequence: CDR1 LGHNA, CDR2 YSLEER. The CDR3 sequence: CASSRDAVTDTQYF. For the CDR3, the DNA is TGCGCCAGCAGCCGAGACGCCGTTACAGATACGCAGTATTTT.

The V and J genes are TRBV7-2 and TRBJ2-1; 10 positions agree with TRBD2. Unmatched junction bases numbered 5, after V lost 5 bases and J lost 4 bases. Germline CDR1 and CDR2: SGHTA and FQGNSA. The CDR3 covers 15 residues. This chain's CDR3 is CASSPSGSPYNEQFF. CDR3 coding DNA: TGTGCCAGCAGCCCTAGCGGGAGCCCTTACAATGAGCAGTTCTTC. The full variable domain, with the rest looked up from reference TRBV7-2 and TRBJ2-1, is GAGVSQSPSNKVTEKGKDVELRCDPISGHTALYWYRQSLGQGLEFLIYFQGNSAPDKSGLPSDRFSAERTGGSVSTLTIQRTQQEDSAVYLCASSPSGSPYNEQFFGPGTRLTVL.

The chain combines TRBV6-4 with TRBJ1-1; no clear D. The CDR3 totals 14 residues. Trimming removed 5 bases at V and 11 bases at J, with 21 bases between. The germline CDR1 and CDR2 sequences are MRHNA and SNTAGT. The CDR3 nucleotides read TGTGCCAGCAGTCCGCGAATTGGGTCCCTGGTCGCTTTCTTT. As protein: CASSPRIGSLVAFF.

The chain links TRBV6-6 to TRBJ1-2; tentatively, D is TRBD1 (6 bases). Trimming removed 4 bases from V and 6 bases from J, with 12 bases in between. Germline lookup yields CDR1 MNHNY and CDR2 SVGAGI (reference sequence). The CDR3 is made up of 13 amino acids. The chain's CDR3 is CASSFEGGNGYTF. CDR3 DNA sequence: TGTGCCAGCAGTTTTGAGGGGGGTAATGGCTACACCTTC.

In DNA form, the CDR3 reads TGTGCCAGCAGTACCGGGACAGCCTACGAGCAGTACTTC. This sequence encodes CASSTGTAYEQYF. The chain employs TRBV2 and TRBJ2-5; 7 nucleotides align to TRBD1. The closer fit of TRBJ2-7 to the DNA end suggests the J call may be wrong. Looked up from germline, CDR1 is SNHLY and CDR2 is FYNNEI. This CDR3 region has 13 residues.

The rearrangement joins TRBV27 to TRBJ1-2; 7 positions match TRBD1. Germline loops: CDR1 MNHEY, CDR2 SMNVEV (reference sequence). With V trimmed by 7 bases and J by 5 bases, 13 bases remained unmatched. The CDR3 is 15 amino acids. The CDR3 nucleotides are TGTGCCAGCACCCTAACGTGGGGACAGAATTATGGCTACACCTTC. Its protein product is CASTLTWGQNYGYTF.

V and J are TRBV29-1 and TRBJ1-2; D not certain. The CDR3 loop spans 11 amino acids. V lost 1 base to trimming and J lost 7 bases, with 7 bases between them. Germline V lookup: CDR1 SQVTM, CDR2 ANQGSEA. CDR3 bases: TGCAGCGTTGAAGGCCAGGCTGGCTACACCTTC. This translates into CSVEGQAGYTF. Using reference TRBV29-1 and TRBJ1-2 for the parts outside the CDR3, the full variable domain is SAVISQKPSRDICQRGTSLTIQCQVDSQVTMMFWYRQQPGQSLTLIATANQGSEATYESGFVIDKFPISRPNLTFSTLTVSNMSPEDSSIYLCSVEGQAGYTFGSGTRLTVV.

The chain combines TRBV28 with TRBJ1-1; D might be TRBD1 (5 bases). Trimming took 0 bases from V and 5 from J, leaving 10 bases between them. The CDR3 runs 14 residues. CDR1 MDHEN and CDR2 SYDVKM come from the germline V gene. The CDR3 loop is CASSLWGEGTEAFF. CDR3 DNA: TGTGCCAGCAGTTTATGGGGTGAGGGGACTGAAGCTTTCTTT.

The chain recombines TRBV4-2 with TRBJ2-7; TRBD1 is a possible D gene (6 bases). Trimming removed 0 bases at V and 3 bases at J, with 9 bases between. This CDR3 is built from 14 residues. CDR1 and CDR2 (germline): LGHNA, YNFKEQ. CDR3 DNA: TGTGCCAGCAGCCAAGACGACAGGTTCTACGAGCAGTACTTC. The encoded protein is CASSQDDRFYEQYF.

This rearrangement joins TRBV15 to TRBJ2-3; D is ambiguous. There are 15 residues in the CDR3. The V end lost 0 bases, the J end lost 5 bases, and 12 bases lay between the germline ends. Germline loops: CDR1 LNHNV, CDR2 YYDKDF (reference sequence). The CDR3 nucleotides are TGTGCCACCAGCAGAGATCCTACTTCGGGAGATACGCAGTATTTT. Encoded protein: CATSRDPTSGDTQYF.

This chain connects TRBV29-1 to TRBJ2-6; weak D call: TRBD1 (5 bases). The V end was cut by 5 bases, the J end by 2 bases, with 16 bases between. Germline CDR1 is SQVTM and CDR2 is ANQGSEA. This CDR3 region has 16 residues. The CDR3 region is CSVYRGAGPGANVLTF. The CDR3 bases are TGCAGCGTTTATCGTGGCGCAGGGCCTGGGGCCAACGTCCTGACTTTC. Filled out from reference TRBV29-1 and TRBJ2-6, the complete variable domain reads SAVISQKPSRDICQRGTSLTIQCQVDSQVTMMFWYRQQPGQSLTLIATANQGSEATYESGFVIDKFPISRPNLTFSTLTVSNMSPEDSSIYLCSVYRGAGPGANVLTFGAGSRLTVL.